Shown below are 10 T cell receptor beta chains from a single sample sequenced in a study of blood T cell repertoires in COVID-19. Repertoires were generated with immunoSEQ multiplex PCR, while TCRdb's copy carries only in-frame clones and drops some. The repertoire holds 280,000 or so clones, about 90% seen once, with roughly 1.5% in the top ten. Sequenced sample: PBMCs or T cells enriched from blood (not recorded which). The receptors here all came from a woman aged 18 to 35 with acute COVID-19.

DNA of the CDR3: TGCAGCGTCCCAGGGGGCCAAAACCTTCTCAATGAGCAGTTCTTC. This sequence encodes CSVPGGQNLLNEQFF. The chain employs TRBV29-1 and TRBJ2-1, with TRBD1 matching over 8 bases. V was pared by 6 bases and J by 6 bases, with 13 bases of the junction left unmatched. This CDR3 is built from 15 residues. Germline V gene sequence: CDR1 SQVTM, CDR2 ANQGSEA.

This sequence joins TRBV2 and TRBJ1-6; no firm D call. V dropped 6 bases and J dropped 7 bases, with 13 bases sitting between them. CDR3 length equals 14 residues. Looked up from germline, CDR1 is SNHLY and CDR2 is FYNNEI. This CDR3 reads CASRDSRMNSPLHF. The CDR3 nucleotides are TGTGCCAGCAGGGATTCGAGGATGAATTCACCCCTCCACTTT.

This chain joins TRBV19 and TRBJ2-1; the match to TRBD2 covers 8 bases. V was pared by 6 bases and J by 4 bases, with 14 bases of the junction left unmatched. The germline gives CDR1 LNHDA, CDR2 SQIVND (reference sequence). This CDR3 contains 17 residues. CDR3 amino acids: CASSPRLQREFYNEQFF. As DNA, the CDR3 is TGTGCCAGTAGCCCAAGACTCCAGCGGGAGTTTTACAATGAGCAGTTCTTC.

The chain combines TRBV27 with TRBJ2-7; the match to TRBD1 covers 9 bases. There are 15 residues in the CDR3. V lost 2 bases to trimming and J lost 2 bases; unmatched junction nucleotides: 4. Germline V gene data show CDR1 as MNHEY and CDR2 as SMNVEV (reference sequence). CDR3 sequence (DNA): TGTGCCAGCAGTTTACAGGGACAGGGAACCTACGAGCAGTACTTC. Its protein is CASSLQGQGTYEQYF.

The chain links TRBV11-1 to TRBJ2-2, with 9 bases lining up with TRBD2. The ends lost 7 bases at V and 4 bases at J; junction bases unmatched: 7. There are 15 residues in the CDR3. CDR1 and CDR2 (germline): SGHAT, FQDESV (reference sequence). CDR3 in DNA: TGTGCCAGCAATAGCGGGAGAGGACGCACCGGGGAGCTGTTTTTT. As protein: CASNSGRGRTGELFF.

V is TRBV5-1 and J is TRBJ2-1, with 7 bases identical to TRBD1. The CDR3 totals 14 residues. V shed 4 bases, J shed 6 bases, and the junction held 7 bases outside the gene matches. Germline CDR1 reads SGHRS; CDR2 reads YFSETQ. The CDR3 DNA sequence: TGCGCCAGCAGCAGGGGGCAACCGGGCAATGAGCAGTTCTTC. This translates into CASSRGQPGNEQFF.

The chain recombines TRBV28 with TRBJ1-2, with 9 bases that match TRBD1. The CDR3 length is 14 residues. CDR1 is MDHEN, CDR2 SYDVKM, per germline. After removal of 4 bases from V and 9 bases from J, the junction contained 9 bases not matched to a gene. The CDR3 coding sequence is TGTGCCAGCAGTTCCGGACAGGGGATGACAAGCTACACCTTC. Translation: CASSSGQGMTSYTF.

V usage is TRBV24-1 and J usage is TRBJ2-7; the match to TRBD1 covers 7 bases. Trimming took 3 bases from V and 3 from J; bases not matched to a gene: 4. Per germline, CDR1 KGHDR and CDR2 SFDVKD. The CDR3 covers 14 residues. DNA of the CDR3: TGTGCCACCAGTGATACGGGACAGAGCTACGAGCAGTACTTC. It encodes CATSDTGQSYEQYF.

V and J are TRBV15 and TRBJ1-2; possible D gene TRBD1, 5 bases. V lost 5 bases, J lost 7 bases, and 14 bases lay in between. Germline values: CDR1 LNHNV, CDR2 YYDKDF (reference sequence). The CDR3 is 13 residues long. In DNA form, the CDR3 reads TGTGCCACCAGCCGGCCCGGCAGGGCTGGCTACACCTTC. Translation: CATSRPGRAGYTF.

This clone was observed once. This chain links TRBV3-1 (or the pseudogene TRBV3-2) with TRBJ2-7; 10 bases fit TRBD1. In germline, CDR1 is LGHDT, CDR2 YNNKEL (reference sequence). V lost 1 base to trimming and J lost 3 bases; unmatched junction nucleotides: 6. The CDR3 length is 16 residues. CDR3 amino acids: CASSQARQGAVYEQYF. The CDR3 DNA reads TGTGCCAGCAGCCAAGCGCGACAGGGGGCCGTCTACGAGCAGTACTTC.